The 6 T cell receptor beta chains listed next were all sequenced from one sample in a study of blood T cell repertoires in COVID-19 (dated by TCRdb to the early 2020s). Libraries came from the immunoSEQ multiplex PCR assay. In TCRdb, the immuneACCESS table is reduced to in-frame sequences with V and J assigned. These tables do not hold every clone; where another copy was compared, an unresolved V gene accounts for under half, and the others remain unexplained. The table for this sample lists some 220,000 clones; about 83% of them were counted only once. The ten largest clones capture roughly 1.3% of the sample. Material: peripheral blood. The origin of the receptors is a woman in her 30s with COVID-19, enrolled during active disease.

The chain has TRBV6-1 and TRBJ1-2, with TRBD1 matching 7 bases. This CDR3 is 14 amino acids long. After removal of 2 bases from V and 3 bases from J, the junction contained 3 bases not matched to a gene. Germline loops: CDR1 MNHNS, CDR2 SASEGT. CDR3 bases: TGTGCCAGCAGTGAAACAGGGGAAGACTATGGCTACACCTTC. It encodes CASSETGEDYGYTF.

The J gene is TRBJ1-6, the V gene TRBV27; weak D call: TRBD1 (6 bases). Trimming took off 3 bases at V and 9 bases at J, with 12 bases between the two ends. This CDR3 comprises 14 residues. In germline, CDR1 is MNHEY, CDR2 SMNVEV (reference sequence). CDR3 DNA sequence: TGTGCCAGCAGTTTTGGACAGTTCAGTTCACCCCTCCACTTT. It codes for CASSFGQFSSPLHF.

The genes are TRBV19 and TRBJ1-2; 8 bases align to TRBD1. Germline lookup yields CDR1 LNHDA and CDR2 SQIVND (reference sequence). The ends lost 3 bases at V and 6 bases at J; junction bases unmatched: 9. The CDR3 has 15 amino acids. The CDR3 spells CASSIYARGQDGYTF. The CDR3 DNA follows: TGTGCCAGTAGTATTTACGCCAGGGGGCAAGATGGCTACACCTTC.

The J gene is TRBJ2-7, the V gene TRBV20-1; the D gene is possibly TRBD1 (6 bases). The CDR3 is 10 residues long. V shed 6 bases and J shed 6 bases, with 9 bases lying between them. Germline V CDR1 and CDR2: DFQATT, SNEGSKA (reference sequence). CDR3 coding DNA: TGCAGTGCGAACAGGGCCGAGCAGTACTTC. Translation gives CSANRAEQYF.

V and J are TRBV20-1 and TRBJ2-3; D gene ambiguous. The CDR3 spans 11 residues. Germline CDR1 reads DFQATT; CDR2 reads SNEGSKA (reference sequence). Trimming took 5 bases from V and 6 from J, leaving 9 bases between them. Here the CDR3 reads CSAEISDTQYF. The CDR3, as DNA: TGCAGTGCTGAGATCTCTGATACGCAGTATTTT.

The CDR3 loop reads CSVRGGGIDTQYF. The CDR3 nucleotides read TGCAGCGTAAGGGGAGGGGGTATAGATACGCAGTATTTT. This chain uses TRBV29-1 with TRBJ2-3; tentative D call: TRBD2 (7 bases). V lost 6 bases and J 5 bases, leaving 15 bases between the germline ends. The CDR3 extends over 13 amino acids. Germline values: CDR1 SQVTM, CDR2 ANQGSEA.